This T cell receptor beta chain was sequenced for a study of cytomegalovirus exposure and HLA in healthy donors. Study-wide results and caveats: The likely origin of a cluster of highly shared sequence variants was a sequencing artifact. Analyzed later, association rates of TCRs varied across HLA loci, with DRB1 most and HLA-C fewest.

Donors counted as nominally healthy when sampled, yet unrecorded immune exposures were likely. 13 Jbeta primers and 60 Vbeta primers were used for the PCR. The repertoire was sequenced with immunoSEQ multiplex PCR; TCRdb's copy has only in-frame clones and lacks some. This sample has roughly 43,000 clones, with over 55% found just once. V lost 4 bases and J 6 bases, leaving 10 bases between the germline ends. The CDR3 contains 11 residues. CDR1 and CDR2 from the germline V gene are SQVTM and ANQGSEA. This clone was picked up a small number of times. Its specificity is not known. The TCR was taken from a human donor in good health. What was sequenced was PBMCs. The chain links TRBV29-1 to TRBJ2-7; TRBD2 might be the D (5 bases). CDR3 DNA: TGCAGCGTTGTCAGAGGGTCCGAGCAGTACTTC. Translation gives CSVVRGSEQYF.